The 26 T cell receptor beta chains below come from one sample, sequenced in a study of T cell responses to AZD1222 COVID-19 vaccine. Data came from immunoSEQ multiplex PCR; TCRdb stores just in-frame clones and leaves some out. The table lists about 110,000 clones, roughly nine tenths of them singletons. The sequenced sample was peripheral blood, obtained on day 0 of AZD1222 vaccination. Every receptor here comes from an adult in good health.

The chain uses TRBV27 and TRBJ2-7; unclear D gene. The CDR3 is 14 residues long. Germline V CDR1 and CDR2: MNHEY, SMNVEV (reference sequence). With 2 bases removed from V and 1 base from J, the gap between germline ends came to 9 bases. The CDR3: CASSLGLDSYEQYF. The CDR3 bases are TGTGCCAGCAGTTTAGGGCTAGATTCCTACGAGCAGTACTTC.

This chain connects TRBV7-2 to TRBJ2-2; TRBD2 agrees at 12 bases. This CDR3 region has 16 residues. The V gene end was trimmed by 2 bases and the J gene end by 6 bases; junction bases not matched to a gene: 4. Germline V gene lookup returns CDR1 SGHTA and CDR2 FQGNSA. In nucleotides, the CDR3 is TGTGCCAGCAGCTTACCTAGCGGGAGGGCCCCCGGGGAGCTGTTTTTT. It specifies CASSLPSGRAPGELFF.

This chain joins TRBV7-8 and TRBJ2-2; 10 bases agree with TRBD2. From germline, CDR1 is SGHVS and CDR2 FQNEAQ. The length of the CDR3 is 17 residues. With V trimmed by 5 bases and J by 4 bases, 10 bases remained unmatched. CDR3 nucleotide sequence: TGTGCCAGCAGCCCGATAGCGGGAGGCGAAGCCACCGGGGAGCTGTTTTTT. This sequence encodes CASSPIAGGEATGELFF.

The gene calls are TRBV9 and TRBJ2-1; tentatively, D is TRBD1 (5 bases). The V end lost 2 bases, the J end lost 4 bases, and 13 bases lay between the germline ends. This CDR3 spans 15 amino acids. Germline V gene sequence: CDR1 SGDLS, CDR2 YYNGEE. In nucleotides, the CDR3 is TGTGCCAGCAGCGTGCTAGGGGCGGCTTACAATGAGCAGTTCTTC. It is translated as CASSVLGAAYNEQFF.

The CDR3 nucleotides read TGTGCCAGCAGCCAAGATAGAAGGGATTGGACACCCCTCCACTTT. Amino acids: CASSQDRRDWTPLHF. V and J are TRBV3-1 (or the pseudogene TRBV3-2) and TRBJ1-6, with D unclear. With 0 bases removed from V and 11 bases from J, the gap between germline ends came to 14 bases. This CDR3 is 15 amino acids long. Germline V gene lookup returns CDR1 LGHDT and CDR2 YNNKEL (reference sequence).

The chain has TRBV29-1 and TRBJ1-1, with 7 bases fitting TRBD1. CDR3 size: 13 residues. CDR1 is SQVTM, CDR2 ANQGSEA, per germline. In DNA form, the CDR3 reads TGCGGGGCAGGGGGGGCCAAGAGCACTGAAGCTTTCTTT. Protein: CGAGGAKSTEAFF.

The V and J genes are TRBV6-4 and TRBJ2-4; D unresolved. Germline CDR1 is MRHNA and CDR2 is SNTAGT. CDR3 length equals 11 residues. Trimming left V 0 bases short and J 13 bases short, with 7 bases between. The CDR3 sequence: CASSDSAVQYF. In DNA, the CDR3 is TGTGCCAGCAGTGACTCGGCAGTCCAGTACTTC.

The V gene is TRBV27, the J gene TRBJ2-7; TRBD1 aligns across 8 bases. Germline V gene lookup returns CDR1 MNHEY and CDR2 SMNVEV (reference sequence). Trimming removed 3 bases from V and 5 bases from J; junction bases left unmatched: 9. This CDR3 spans 15 amino acids. As DNA, the CDR3 is TGTGCCAGCAGTTTCCGGACAGGGAAGCCCCACGAGCAGTACTTC. Its translation is CASSFRTGKPHEQYF.

The chain joins TRBV5-1 to TRBJ1-2, with 10 bases identical to TRBD1. V lost 4 bases, J lost 4 bases, and 4 bases stayed unmatched. CDR3 length: 14 amino acids. Germline CDR1 is SGHRS and CDR2 is YFSETQ. CDR3: CASSPTGGSYGYTF. CDR3 sequence (DNA): TGCGCCAGCAGCCCGACAGGGGGCAGCTATGGCTACACCTTC.

V and J are TRBV27 and TRBJ1-1, with D possibly being TRBD1 (5 bases). V shed 3 bases and J shed 3 bases, with 14 bases lying between them. Per the germline V gene, CDR1 is MNHEY and CDR2 is SMNVEV (reference sequence). This CDR3 spans 15 amino acids. The CDR3 DNA reads as TGTGCCAGCAGTTTCTTCCGTAGCAGGGACACTGAAGCTTTCTTT. It yields the protein CASSFFRSRDTEAFF.

The chain uses TRBV7-2 and TRBJ2-5; D gene unclear. V lost 5 bases and J 5 bases, leaving 15 bases between the germline ends. CDR3 length: 14 amino acids. Germline CDR1 SGHTA, CDR2 FQGNSA. The CDR3 DNA reads TGTGCCAGCAGCCAATTAGTGGGTATTGAGACCCAGTACTTC. Encoded protein: CASSQLVGIETQYF.

V is TRBV6-2 or TRBV6-3 and J is TRBJ1-5; D ambiguous. Germline V gene sequence: CDR1 MNHEY, CDR2 SVGEGT. V was pared by 0 bases and J by 7 bases, with 10 bases between. The CDR3 length is 14 residues. CDR3 bases: TGTGCCAGCAGTTACTCAGGAGTGGGCCAGCCCCAGCATTTT. Translating it yields CASSYSGVGQPQHF.

This clone was observed a few times. This chain joins TRBV6-5 and TRBJ2-7, with D possibly being TRBD2 (7 bases). The germline gives CDR1 MNHEY, CDR2 SVGAGI. This CDR3 is built from 13 residues. Trimming stripped 6 bases from V and 2 bases from J, with 11 bases between. CDR3 bases: TGTGCCAGCAGCCCCGGGGGGCCCTACGAGCAGTACTTC. Translated: CASSPGGPYEQYF.

This rearrangement joins TRBV7-2 to TRBJ1-5, with 7 bases identical to TRBD1. V shed 5 bases and J 1 base; nucleotides not matched to a gene: 2. Germline V gene sequence: CDR1 SGHTA, CDR2 FQGNSA. This CDR3 is built from 14 residues. CDR3 sequence: CASSGQVSNQPQHF. The CDR3 nucleotides are TGTGCCAGCAGCGGACAGGTCAGCAATCAGCCCCAGCATTTT.

The chain recombines TRBV7-9 with TRBJ2-7; TRBD1 aligns across 8 bases. This CDR3 is built from 14 residues. V trimming: 1 base; J trimming: 2 bases; junction bases outside the gene matches: 1. Germline CDR1 reads SEHNR; CDR2 reads FQNEAQ (reference sequence). The CDR3 bases are TGTGCCAGCAGCTTAGACAGGGGGGCCTACGAGCAGTACTTC. This encodes CASSLDRGAYEQYF.

The chain couples TRBV11-3 to TRBJ2-5, with 8 bases fitting TRBD1. This CDR3 has 16 amino acids. CDR1 is SGHNT, CDR2 YENEEA, per germline. After removal of 3 bases from V and 5 bases from J, the junction contained 11 bases not matched to a gene. CDR3 sequence reads: CASSFRKTGVGETQYF. CDR3 coding DNA: TGTGCCAGCAGCTTTAGGAAGACAGGGGTTGGGGAGACCCAGTACTTC.

V usage is TRBV15 and J usage is TRBJ1-5; a weak D match, TRBD1 (6 bases). Deletions cut 5 bases from V and 0 bases from J, with 11 bases between. Per germline, CDR1 LNHNV and CDR2 YYDKDF (reference sequence). The CDR3 is 15 amino acids. This CDR3 reads CATSREGDSNQPQHF. DNA for the CDR3: TGTGCCACCAGCCGGGAGGGGGATAGCAATCAGCCCCAGCATTTT.

The chain uses TRBV18 and TRBJ1-6, with D perhaps matching TRBD1 (6 bases). CDR1 is KGHSH and CDR2 is LQKENI in the germline V gene. Trimming left V 2 bases short and J 10 bases short, with 15 bases between. The CDR3 sequence is 15 residues long. Here the CDR3 reads CASSPVGAGHSPLHF. CDR3 nucleotides: TGTGCCAGCTCACCAGTGGGGGCAGGACACTCACCCCTCCACTTT.

This chain joins TRBV5-5 and TRBJ1-2; 8 bases fit TRBD1. The ends lost 1 base at V and 1 base at J; junction bases unmatched: 3. The CDR3 covers 15 residues. Germline V gene sequence: CDR1 SGHKS, CDR2 YYEKEE (reference sequence). The CDR3 is CASSLTGGGNYGYTF. The CDR3 DNA is TGTGCCAGCAGCTTGACAGGGGGAGGTAACTATGGCTACACCTTC.

The rearrangement uses TRBV5-1 and TRBJ2-2; D not resolved. The V gene lost 4 bases and the J gene lost 0 bases, with 10 bases spanning the gap. CDR3 length: 15 amino acids. Germline values: CDR1 SGHRS, CDR2 YFSETQ. CDR3 residues: CASSQTLANTGELFF. CDR3 nucleotide sequence: TGCGCCAGCAGCCAGACTCTCGCGAACACCGGGGAGCTGTTTTTT.

This chain connects TRBV7-3 to TRBJ1-6; 7 bases are shared with TRBD1. Germline CDR1 reads SGHTA; CDR2 reads FQGTGA. The CDR3 runs to 14 residues. The V segment lost 5 bases and the J segment 6 bases; nucleotides outside the gene matches: 4. In nucleotides, the CDR3 is TGTGCCAGCAGCCTGGGGACAGCTAATTCACCCCTCCACTTT. Translated, it gives CASSLGTANSPLHF.

The genes are TRBV6-2 or TRBV6-3 and TRBJ1-3, with unresolved D. CDR1 and CDR2 (germline): MNHEY, SVGEGT. The CDR3 spans 16 residues. V shed 0 bases and J shed 0 bases, with 9 bases lying between them. The CDR3 DNA follows: TGTGCCAGCAGTTACTCGCCGAAATTCTCTGGAAACACCATATATTTT. Its protein product is CASSYSPKFSGNTIYF.

This rearrangement joins TRBV5-1 to TRBJ1-5; TRBD1 aligns across 8 bases. Germline V CDR1 and CDR2: SGHRS, YFSETQ. CDR3 length: 15 residues. V lost 4 bases to trimming and J lost 5 bases; unmatched junction nucleotides: 8. The CDR3 DNA reads TGCGCCAGCAGCCTGTCTACAGGGGGTGATCAGCCCCAGCATTTT. Translation gives CASSLSTGGDQPQHF. Supplemented by reference TRBV5-1 and TRBJ1-5, the full variable domain reads KAGVTQTPRYLIKTRGQQVTLSCSPISGHRSVSWYQQTPGQGLQFLFEYFSETQRNKGNFPGRFSGRQFSNSRSEMNVSTLELGDSALYLCASSLSTGGDQPQHFGDGTRLSIL.

The chain links TRBV3-1 (or the pseudogene TRBV3-2) to TRBJ2-7; 9 nucleotides line up with TRBD1. Germline V gives CDR1 LGHDT, CDR2 YNNKEL (reference sequence). Losses at the gene ends were 2 bases for V and 6 bases for J; bases not matched to a gene: 8. The CDR3 totals 15 residues. The CDR3 is CASSQLTGTGTEQYF. The CDR3 DNA reads TGTGCCAGCAGCCAACTAACCGGGACAGGGACCGAGCAGTACTTC.

The chain recombines TRBV29-1 with TRBJ2-2, with D unresolved. V was pared by 4 bases and J by 3 bases, with 12 bases between. From germline, CDR1 is SQVTM and CDR2 ANQGSEA. The CDR3 runs 14 residues. The CDR3 sequence is CSVGRAQDTGELFF. The DNA of the CDR3 is TGCAGCGTTGGACGGGCCCAAGACACCGGGGAGCTGTTTTTT.

The V call is TRBV7-9, the J call TRBJ2-6; 7 bases map to TRBD1. This CDR3 spans 17 amino acids. Germline V gene data show CDR1 as SEHNR and CDR2 as FQNEAQ (reference sequence). J gave up 2 bases and V 5 bases, and 9 bases lay outside the gene matches. The CDR3 sequence is CASSVRDSQAGANVLTF. CDR3 nucleotide sequence: TGTGCCAGCAGCGTCCGGGACAGCCAGGCTGGGGCCAACGTCCTGACTTTC.